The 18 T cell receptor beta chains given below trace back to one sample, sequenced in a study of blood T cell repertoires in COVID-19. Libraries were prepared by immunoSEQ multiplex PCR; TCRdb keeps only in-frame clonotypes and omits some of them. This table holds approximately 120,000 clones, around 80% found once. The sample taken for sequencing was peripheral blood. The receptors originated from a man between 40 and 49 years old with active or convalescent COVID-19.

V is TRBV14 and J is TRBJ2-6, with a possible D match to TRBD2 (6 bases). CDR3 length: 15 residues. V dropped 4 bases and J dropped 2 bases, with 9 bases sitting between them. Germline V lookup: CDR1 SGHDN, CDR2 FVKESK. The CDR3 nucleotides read TGTGCCAGCAGCCGGGACTTTCCTGGGGCCAACGTCCTGACTTTC. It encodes CASSRDFPGANVLTF.

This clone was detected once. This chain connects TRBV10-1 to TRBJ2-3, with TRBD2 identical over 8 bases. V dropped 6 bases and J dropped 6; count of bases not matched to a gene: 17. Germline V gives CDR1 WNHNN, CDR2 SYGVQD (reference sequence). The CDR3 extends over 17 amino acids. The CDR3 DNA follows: TGCGCCAGCAGCCGAGGAAACTACCGGGGGGGCCTGGATACGCAGTATTTT. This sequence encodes CASSRGNYRGGLDTQYF.

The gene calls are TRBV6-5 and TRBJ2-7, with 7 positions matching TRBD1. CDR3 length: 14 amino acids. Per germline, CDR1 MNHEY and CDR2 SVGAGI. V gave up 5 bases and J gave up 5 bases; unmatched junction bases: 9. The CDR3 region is CASSQGQLWHEQYF. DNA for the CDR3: TGTGCCAGCAGTCAGGGACAGCTTTGGCACGAGCAGTACTTC.

The CDR3 protein is CASSSPDRGGRYTF. The CDR3 nucleotides read TGTGCCAGCAGTTCTCCAGACAGGGGAGGACGCTACACCTTC. The rearrangement uses TRBV27 and TRBJ1-2; 8 bases agree with TRBD1. CDR3 length: 14 amino acids. Per germline, CDR1 MNHEY and CDR2 SMNVEV (reference sequence). The V and J ends lost 4 bases and 9 bases, in that order; junction bases with no gene match: 10.

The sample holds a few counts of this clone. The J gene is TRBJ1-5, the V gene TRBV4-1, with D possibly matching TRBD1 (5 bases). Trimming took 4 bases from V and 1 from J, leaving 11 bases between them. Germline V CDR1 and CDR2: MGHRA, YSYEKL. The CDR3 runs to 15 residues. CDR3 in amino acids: CASSPRAPSNQPQHF. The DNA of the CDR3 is TGCGCCAGCAGCCCCAGGGCTCCGAGCAATCAGCCCCAGCATTTT.

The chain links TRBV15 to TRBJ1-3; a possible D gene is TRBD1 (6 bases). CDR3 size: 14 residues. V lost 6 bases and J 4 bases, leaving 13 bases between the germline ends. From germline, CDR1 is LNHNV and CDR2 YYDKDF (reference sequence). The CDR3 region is CATSPRGSGNTIYF. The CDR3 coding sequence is TGTGCCACCAGTCCAAGGGGGTCAGGAAACACCATATATTTT.

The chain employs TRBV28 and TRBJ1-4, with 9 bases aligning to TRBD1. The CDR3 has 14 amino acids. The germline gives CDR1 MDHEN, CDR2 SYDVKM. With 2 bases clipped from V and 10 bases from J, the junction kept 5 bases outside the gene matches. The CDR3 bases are TGTGCCAGCAGTTTACCGACAGGGGGAGTAAAACTGTTTTTT. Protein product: CASSLPTGGVKLFF.

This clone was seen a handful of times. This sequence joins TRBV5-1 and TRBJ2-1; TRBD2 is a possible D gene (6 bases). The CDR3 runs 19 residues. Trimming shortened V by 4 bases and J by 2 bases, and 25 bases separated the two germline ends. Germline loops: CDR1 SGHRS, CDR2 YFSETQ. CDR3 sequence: CASSHPRAGIVKAYNEQFF. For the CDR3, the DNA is TGCGCCAGCAGCCATCCCCGGGCGGGGATCGTAAAGGCCTACAATGAGCAGTTCTTC. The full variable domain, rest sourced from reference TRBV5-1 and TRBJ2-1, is KAGVTQTPRYLIKTRGQQVTLSCSPISGHRSVSWYQQTPGQGLQFLFEYFSETQRNKGNFPGRFSGRQFSNSRSEMNVSTLELGDSALYLCASSHPRAGIVKAYNEQFFGPGTRLTVL.

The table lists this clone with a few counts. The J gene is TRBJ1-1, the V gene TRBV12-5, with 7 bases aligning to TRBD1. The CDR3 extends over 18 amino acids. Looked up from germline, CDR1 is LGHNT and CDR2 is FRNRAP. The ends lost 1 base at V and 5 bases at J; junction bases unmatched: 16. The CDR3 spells CASGLAPEPGGWLTEAFF. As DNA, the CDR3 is TGTGCTAGTGGTTTGGCCCCTGAACCAGGGGGGTGGTTGACTGAAGCTTTCTTT.

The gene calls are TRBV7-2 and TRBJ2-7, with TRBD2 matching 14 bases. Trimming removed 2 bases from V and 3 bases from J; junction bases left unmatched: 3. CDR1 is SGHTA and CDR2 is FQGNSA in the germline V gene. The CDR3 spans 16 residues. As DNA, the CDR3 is TGTGCCAGCAGCTTAAACGGACTAGCGGGGGGCTACGAGCAGTACTTC. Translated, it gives CASSLNGLAGGYEQYF. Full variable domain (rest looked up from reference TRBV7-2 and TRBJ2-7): GAGVSQSPSNKVTEKGKDVELRCDPISGHTALYWYRQSLGQGLEFLIYFQGNSAPDKSGLPSDRFSAERTGGSVSTLTIQRTQQEDSAVYLCASSLNGLAGGYEQYFGPGTRLTVT.

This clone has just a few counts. This CDR3 reads CATGTANFYEQYF. CDR3 in DNA: TGTGCCACCGGGACAGCGAATTTCTACGAGCAGTACTTC. The V gene is TRBV27, the J gene TRBJ2-7; TRBD1 matches at 7 bases. Per germline, CDR1 MNHEY and CDR2 SMNVEV (reference sequence). V shed 10 bases and J 3 bases; nucleotides not matched to a gene: 9. The CDR3 loop spans 13 amino acids.

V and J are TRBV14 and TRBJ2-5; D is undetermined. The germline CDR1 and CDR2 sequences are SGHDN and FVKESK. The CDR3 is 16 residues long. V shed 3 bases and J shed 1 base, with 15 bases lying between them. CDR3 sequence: CASSHYPIGGQETQYF. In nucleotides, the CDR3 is TGTGCCAGCAGCCATTACCCGATCGGTGGCCAAGAGACCCAGTACTTC.

For the CDR3, the DNA is TGTGCCAGCAGCTCCGACAGGGGGTATCAGCCCCAGCATTTT. This codes for CASSSDRGYQPQHF. The chain couples TRBV7-2 to TRBJ1-5; 9 nucleotides line up with TRBD1. The CDR3 has 14 amino acids. With V trimmed by 4 bases and J by 5 bases, 3 bases remained unmatched. Looked up from germline, CDR1 is SGHTA and CDR2 is FQGNSA.

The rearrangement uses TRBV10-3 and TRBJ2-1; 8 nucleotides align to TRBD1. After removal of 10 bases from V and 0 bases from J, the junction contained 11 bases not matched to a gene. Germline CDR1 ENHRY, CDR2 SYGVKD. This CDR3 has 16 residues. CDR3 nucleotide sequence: TGTGCCACCCGGGGACAGGACCGGAGCTCCTACAATGAGCAGTTCTTC. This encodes CATRGQDRSSYNEQFF.

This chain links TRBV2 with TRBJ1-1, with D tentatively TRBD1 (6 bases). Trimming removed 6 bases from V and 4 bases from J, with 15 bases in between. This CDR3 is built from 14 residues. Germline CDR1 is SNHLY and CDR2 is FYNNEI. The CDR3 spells CASSLQGAGTEAFF. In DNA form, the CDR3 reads TGTGCCAGCAGCTTACAGGGTGCGGGCACTGAAGCTTTCTTT.

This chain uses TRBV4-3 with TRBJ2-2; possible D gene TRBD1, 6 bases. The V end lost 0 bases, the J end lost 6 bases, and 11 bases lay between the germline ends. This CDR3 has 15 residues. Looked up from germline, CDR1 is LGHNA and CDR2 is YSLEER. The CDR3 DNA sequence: TGCGCCAGCAGCCAAGATACAGGGTCGGCCGGGGAGCTGTTTTTT. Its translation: CASSQDTGSAGELFF.

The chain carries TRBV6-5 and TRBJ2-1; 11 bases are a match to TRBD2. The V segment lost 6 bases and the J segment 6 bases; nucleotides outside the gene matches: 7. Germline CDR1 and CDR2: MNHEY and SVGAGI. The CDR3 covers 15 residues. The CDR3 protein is CASRISGGAGNEQFF. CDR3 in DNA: TGTGCCAGCAGGATTAGCGGGGGGGCCGGCAATGAGCAGTTCTTC.

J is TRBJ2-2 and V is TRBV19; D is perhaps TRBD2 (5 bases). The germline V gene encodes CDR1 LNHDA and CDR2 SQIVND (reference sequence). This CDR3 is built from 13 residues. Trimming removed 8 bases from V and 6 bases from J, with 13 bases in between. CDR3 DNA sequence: TGTGCCAGTTCATACGGTAGCGCCGGGGAGCTGTTTTTT. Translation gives CASSYGSAGELFF.